These T cell receptor beta chains were read from a single sample in a study of shared clonotypes between healthy human individuals. Sequencing used immunoSEQ multiplex PCR; TCRdb keeps in-frame clones, though not all of them. This repertoire shows approximately 2,000,000 clones, just over 90% found once; its top ten account for about 1.7%. Specimen: naive CD8+ T cells from PBMCs. The receptors derive from a young man in good health. Some clones in this sample may be carry-over from other donors' samples. Each CDR3 is given with its conserved first and last residue. The order of the fields is J gene, V gene, CDR3 protein.

TRBJ2-5 TRBV19 CASSIGAESGAWYGETQYF
TRBJ2-1 TRBV12-5 CASGLLRDRGYNEQFF
TRBJ2-1 TRBV10-3 CAISESGLNEQFF
TRBJ2-7 TRBV5-4 CASSFDGYEQYF
TRBJ1-2 TRBV27 CASSPGPLRGDYGYTF
TRBJ2-3 TRBV7-2 CASSSRLFTDTQYF
TRBJ2-2 TRBV14 CASSQAHLFGELFF
TRBJ2-3 TRBV4-3 CASSQDPTGGSTDTQYF
TRBJ1-2 TRBV27 CASSFLQGDYGYTF
TRBJ1-3 TRBV7-2 CASSFSWGSGNTIYF
TRBJ1-1 TRBV4-1 CASSQEGHRDTEAFF
TRBJ1-5 TRBV21-1 CASSSGGRNQPQHF
TRBJ1-2 TRBV27 CASSSLYRGRHF
TRBJ2-7 TRBV7-9 CASSSAFPAEQYF
TRBJ1-5 TRBV4-3 CASSQDTGQPQHF
TRBJ2-7 TRBV14 CASGAIAGGFNEQYF
TRBJ2-1 TRBV11-1 CASSSIAVSYNEQFF
TRBJ2-7 TRBV11-2 CASSPRRNYEQYF
. TRBV29-1 CSVRQAYEQYF
TRBJ2-7 TRBV10-3 CAISEGYEQYF
TRBJ2-2 TRBV28 CASSLQPTGAGELFF
TRBJ2-7 TRBV5-6 CASSLGARSSYEQYF
TRBJ2-2 TRBV28 CASSTRSGLPNTGELFF
TRBJ2-1 TRBV27 CASSLAIVVGVRNEQFF
TRBJ2-6 TRBV18 CASSPGRVAGANVLTF
TRBJ2-7 TRBV5-4 CASSLARGDYEQYF